The T cell receptor beta chain under discussion was sequenced for a study of cytomegalovirus exposure and HLA in healthy donors. Germline CDR1 and CDR2: GTSNPN and SVGIG (reference sequence). This CDR3 contains 13 residues. Regarding donors, all were healthy bone marrow donors. Note on this clone: An end of the junction differs from the germline gene, which may be a read error.

The PCR had 60 Vbeta and 13 Jbeta primers. Profiled with immunoSEQ multiplex PCR; TCRdb holds only in-frame clones, not every one. The sample holds 90,000 to 150,000 clones, under 85% seen once. The receptor was derived from a human donor in good health. Sequences were obtained from PBMCs. The gene calls are TRBV30 and TRBJ2-3, with 7 bases identical to TRBD2. The CDR3, as DNA: TGTGCCTGGAGTTTGACTAGCCCAGACACGCAGTATTTT. Protein sequence: CAWSLTSPDTQYF.